In its sample, the clone carrying this T cell receptor beta chain was seen many times. Its target is not known. The entry originates in a study of molecular identifiers for immune sequencing clone quantification. In preparing bulk TCR libraries, previously described methods and listed TCR primers were used. TCRdb processed the PCR reads anew with MiXCR; each CDR3 protein has one entry. Of hundreds of thousands of distinct CDR3 sequences in the sample, around 21% were seen once. CDR1 is MNHNS, CDR2 SASEGT, per germline. The CDR3 totals 12 residues. The V end was cut by 3 bases, the J end by 5 bases, with 8 bases between. Study outcomes and limitations: Naive cells had under 1% of molecules in clones above 20 RNA copies, effectors over 98%. Shared barcodes on identical TCR molecules could underestimate the sizes of highly expanded clones. Detectable among over 900,000 naive cells, according to reports, was Jurkat TCR RNA spiked in from one cell.

The sequence was collected from a human donor in good health. Some libraries in this study had Jurkat cell RNA spiked in. V is TRBV6-1 and J is TRBJ2-7; the D is unclear. Sequencing was done on a sample of naive CD8+ T cells from blood, with Jurkat cell RNA spiked in. Subset given: FACS-sorted CD8+CD4-CCR7+CD45RA+ naive T cells. CDR3 in amino acids: CASSESGNEQYF. The CDR3 DNA reads as TGTGCCAGCAGTGAGTCTGGGAACGAGCAGTACTTC.